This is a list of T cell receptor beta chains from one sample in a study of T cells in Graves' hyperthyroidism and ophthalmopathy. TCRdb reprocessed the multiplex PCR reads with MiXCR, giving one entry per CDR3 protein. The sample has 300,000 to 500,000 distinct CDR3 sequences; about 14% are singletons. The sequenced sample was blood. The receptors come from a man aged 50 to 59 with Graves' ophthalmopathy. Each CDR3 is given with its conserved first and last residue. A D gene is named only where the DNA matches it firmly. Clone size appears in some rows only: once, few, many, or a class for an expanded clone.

CDR3aa: CASSQKTGPYNEQFF; CDR3nt: TGTGCCAGCAGCCAGAAGACAGGACCCTACAATGAGCAGTTCTTC; d_gene: .; v_gene: TRBV3-1; j_gene: TRBJ2-1; abundance: many
CDR3aa: CSAVPGGGEKLFF; CDR3nt: TGCAGCGCTGTACCAGGGGGTGGTGAAAAACTGTTTTTT; d_gene: TRBD1; v_gene: TRBV29-1; j_gene: TRBJ1-4; abundance: many
CDR3aa: CSARDQIAGVRGEQYF; CDR3nt: TGCAGTGCTAGAGATCAGATAGCGGGAGTGAGGGGCGAGCAGTACTTC; d_gene: TRBD2; v_gene: TRBV20-1; j_gene: TRBJ2-7; abundance: few
CDR3aa: CASRGQGVRSYNEQFF; CDR3nt: TGTGCCAGCAGGGGACAGGGGGTCAGGTCCTACAATGAGCAGTTCTTC; d_gene: TRBD1; v_gene: TRBV27; j_gene: TRBJ2-1; abundance: many
CDR3aa: CSAAPRQETQYF; CDR3nt: TGCAGTGCTGCCCCCCGCCAAGAGACCCAGTACTTC; d_gene: .; v_gene: TRBV20-1; j_gene: TRBJ2-5; abundance: many
CDR3aa: CASSFSPGLSNQPQHF; CDR3nt: TGTGCCAGCAGTTTTTCGCCAGGTCTTAGCAATCAGCCCCAGCATTTT; d_gene: .; v_gene: TRBV12-3/TRBV12-4; j_gene: TRBJ1-5; abundance: few
CDR3aa: CAAGGGGEQFF; CDR3nt: TGTGCCGCGGGGGGGGGAGGAGAGCAGTTCTTC; d_gene: TRBD2; v_gene: TRBV7-9; j_gene: TRBJ2-1; abundance: .
CDR3aa: CSGEDRVEETQYF; CDR3nt: TGCAGCGGAGAAGACAGGGTGGAGGAGACCCAGTACTTC; d_gene: TRBD1; v_gene: TRBV29-1; j_gene: TRBJ2-5; abundance: many
CDR3aa: CASSLIEGGKNGYTF; CDR3nt: TGCGCCAGCAGCTTGATTGAGGGAGGGAAAAATGGCTACACCTTC; d_gene: .; v_gene: TRBV5-1; j_gene: TRBJ1-2; abundance: many
CDR3aa: CTSSIGRSDHNEQFF; CDR3nt: TGTACCAGTAGTATTGGGCGCTCGGATCACAATGAGCAGTTCTTC; d_gene: .; v_gene: TRBV19; j_gene: TRBJ2-1; abundance: .
CDR3aa: CASKLAGADEQYF; CDR3nt: TGTGCCAGCAAATTAGCGGGAGCGGACGAGCAGTACTTC; d_gene: TRBD2; v_gene: TRBV12-3/TRBV12-4; j_gene: TRBJ2-7; abundance: few
CDR3aa: CASSNRDPKETQYF; CDR3nt: TGTGCCAGCAGCAACCGGGACCCAAAAGAGACCCAGTACTTC; d_gene: .; v_gene: TRBV7-8; j_gene: TRBJ2-5; abundance: few
CDR3aa: CASSSYMNTEAFF; CDR3nt: TGTGCCAGCAGTTCCTATATGAACACTGAAGCTTTCTTT; d_gene: .; v_gene: TRBV12-3/TRBV12-4; j_gene: TRBJ1-1; abundance: many
CDR3aa: CASSQVVHEQFF; CDR3nt: TGTGCCAGCAGCCAAGTTGTGCATGAGCAGTTCTTC; d_gene: .; v_gene: TRBV3-1; j_gene: TRBJ2-1; abundance: many
CDR3aa: CSAPGPPDIGAYEQYF; CDR3nt: TGCAGTGCGCCGGGACCTCCGGATATTGGGGCCTACGAGCAGTACTTC; d_gene: .; v_gene: TRBV20-1; j_gene: TRBJ2-7; abundance: .
CDR3aa: CASGAGRLDLNTEAFF; CDR3nt: TGTGCCAGCGGAGCGGGCAGACTGGACCTGAACACTGAAGCTTTCTTT; d_gene: .; v_gene: TRBV19; j_gene: TRBJ1-1; abundance: many
CDR3aa: CASSTSGKATDTQYF; CDR3nt: TGTGCCAGCAGTACTAGCGGGAAGGCCACAGATACGCAGTATTTT; d_gene: TRBD2; v_gene: TRBV12-3/TRBV12-4; j_gene: TRBJ2-3; abundance: few
CDR3aa: CASTQFSGVYNEQFF; CDR3nt: TGTGCCAGTACCCAATTTAGCGGGGTATACAATGAGCAGTTCTTC; d_gene: TRBD2; v_gene: TRBV19; j_gene: TRBJ2-1; abundance: .
CDR3aa: CSVAMSGVGANVLTF; CDR3nt: TGCAGCGTCGCCATGTCAGGGGTCGGGGCCAACGTCCTGACTTTC; d_gene: .; v_gene: TRBV29-1; j_gene: TRBJ2-6; abundance: .
CDR3aa: CASRPGQGADHEQYF; CDR3nt: TGTGCCAGTAGGCCGGGACAGGGGGCGGACCACGAGCAGTACTTC; d_gene: TRBD1; v_gene: TRBV19; j_gene: TRBJ2-7; abundance: many
CDR3aa: CASSKTGTATLGTQYF; CDR3nt: TGCGCCAGCAGCAAAACCGGGACTGCCACCCTTGGGACGCAGTATTTT; d_gene: .; v_gene: TRBV5-1; j_gene: TRBJ2-3; abundance: many
CDR3aa: CVSSLDGGSSYNEQFF; CDR3nt: TGTGTCAGCAGCTTAGATGGCGGGAGCTCCTACAATGAGCAGTTCTTC; d_gene: TRBD2; v_gene: TRBV7-3; j_gene: TRBJ2-1; abundance: .
CDR3aa: CAWSVVQANTEAFF; CDR3nt: TGTGCCTGGAGTGTAGTACAGGCGAACACTGAAGCTTTCTTT; d_gene: .; v_gene: TRBV30; j_gene: TRBJ1-1; abundance: .